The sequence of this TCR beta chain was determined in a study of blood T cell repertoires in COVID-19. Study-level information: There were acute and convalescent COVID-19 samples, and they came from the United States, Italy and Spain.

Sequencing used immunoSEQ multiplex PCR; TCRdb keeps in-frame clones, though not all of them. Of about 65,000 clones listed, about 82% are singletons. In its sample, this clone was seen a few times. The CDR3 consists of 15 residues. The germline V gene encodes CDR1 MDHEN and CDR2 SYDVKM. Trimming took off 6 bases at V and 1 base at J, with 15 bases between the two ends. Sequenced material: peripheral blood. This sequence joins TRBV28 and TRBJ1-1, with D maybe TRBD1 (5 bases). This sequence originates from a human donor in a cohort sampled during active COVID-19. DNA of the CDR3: TGTGCCAGCAGGGGGCGTCCAGGCCGGAACACTGAAGCTTTCTTT. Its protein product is CASRGRPGRNTEAFF.